The clone carrying this T cell receptor (beta chain) was seen ten or more times. Antigen specificity is unknown. This sample is drawn from a study of T cell repertoires in cytomegalovirus infection. Overall study context: The authors relied on CMV epitopes, both recently identified HLA-C-restricted and well-studied HLA-B-restricted. Public TCR beta signatures provided an indication of both CMV infection and a matching HLA type. Study-wide findings and caveats: Cumulative frequency of public TCR beta families picked out carriers of CMV plus the relevant HLA. HLA-C-restricted CMV clonotypes gave the most frequent clonotype in two of eight donors.

Via MiXCR, TCRdb re-called the reads, giving one row per CDR3 protein. The sample has about 500,000 distinct CDR3 sequences; roughly a third are singletons. The CDR3 is made up of 14 amino acids. Between the trimmed V and J ends, which lost 0 bases and 8 bases, there was a span of 11 bases. CDR1 and CDR2 (germline): SGHTA, FQGNSA. The sequence was collected from a human donor in good health (CMV status not recorded). Some clones in this sample may be carry-over from other donors' samples. The chain carries TRBV7-2 and TRBJ2-1, with D perhaps matching TRBD1 or TRBD2 (6 bases each). Material: cultured PBMCs, obtained from culture after CMV antigen stimulation. CDR3 sequence: CASSLAGGGHEQFF. CDR3 nucleotides: TGTGCCAGCAGCTTAGCAGGTGGGGGGCATGAGCAGTTCTTC.